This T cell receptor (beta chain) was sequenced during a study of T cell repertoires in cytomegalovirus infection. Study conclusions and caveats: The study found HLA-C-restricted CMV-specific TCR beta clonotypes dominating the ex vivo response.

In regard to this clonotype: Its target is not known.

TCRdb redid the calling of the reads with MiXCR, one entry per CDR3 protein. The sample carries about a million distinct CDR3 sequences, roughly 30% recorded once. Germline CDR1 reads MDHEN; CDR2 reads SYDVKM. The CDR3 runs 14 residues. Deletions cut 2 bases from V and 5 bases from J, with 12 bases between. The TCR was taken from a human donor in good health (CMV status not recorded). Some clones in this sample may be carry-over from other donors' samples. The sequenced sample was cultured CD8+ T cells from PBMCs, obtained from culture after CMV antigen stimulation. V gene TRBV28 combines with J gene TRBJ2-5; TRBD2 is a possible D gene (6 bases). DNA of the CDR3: TGTGCCAGCAGTTTACGTCTAGCGAGTGAGACCCAGTACTTC. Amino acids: CASSLRLASETQYF.